This T cell receptor beta chain was sequenced during a study of T cell responses to AZD1222 COVID-19 vaccine. General study findings and limits: Targets within unmutated variant regions were reportedly found for nearly half of spike-specific TCRs. Without day 14 samples, only post-peak T cell repertoires were studied.

For this clone: The target antigen is unknown.

Profiling relied on immunoSEQ multiplex PCR, and the TCRdb table lists in-frame clones only, not all of them. The profile shows more than 95,000 clones, roughly 85% of them singletons. The sequencing here drew on peripheral blood, taken on day 0 of MenACWY control vaccination. The receptor comes from an adult in good health.

The CDR3 region is CASSVVGTGGEAFF. The DNA for the CDR3 is TGTGCCAGCAGCGTAGTAGGGACAGGGGGCGAAGCTTTCTTT. The V gene is TRBV9, the J gene TRBJ1-1; 12 nucleotides agree with TRBD1. The CDR3 has 14 amino acids. V lost 0 bases to trimming and J lost 8 bases; unmatched junction nucleotides: 2. Germline CDR1 SGDLS, CDR2 YYNGEE.